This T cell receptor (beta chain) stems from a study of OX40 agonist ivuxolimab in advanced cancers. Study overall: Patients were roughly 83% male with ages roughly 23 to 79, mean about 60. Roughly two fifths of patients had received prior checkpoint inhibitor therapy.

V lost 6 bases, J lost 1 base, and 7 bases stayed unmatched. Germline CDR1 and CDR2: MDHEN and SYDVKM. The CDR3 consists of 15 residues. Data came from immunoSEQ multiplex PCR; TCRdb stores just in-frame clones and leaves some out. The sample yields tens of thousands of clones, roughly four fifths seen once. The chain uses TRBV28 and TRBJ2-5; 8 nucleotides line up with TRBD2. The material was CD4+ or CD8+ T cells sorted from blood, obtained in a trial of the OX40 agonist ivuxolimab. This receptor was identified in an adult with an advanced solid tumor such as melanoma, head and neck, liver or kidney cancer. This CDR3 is CASRTGGAAQETQYF. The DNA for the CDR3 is TGTGCCAGCAGGACGGGGGGGGCGGCCCAAGAGACCCAGTACTTC.